A selection of T cell receptor beta chains follows, all from one sample in a study of T cell responses to AZD1222 COVID-19 vaccine. Assay: immunoSEQ multiplex PCR; the TCRdb copy retains only in-frame clones and omits some. The sample contains tens of thousands of clones, about 90% of which appear only once. The input for sequencing was peripheral blood, taken 28 days after the second dose of the MenACWY control vaccine. The receptors were gathered from an adult who received the MenACWY meningococcal vaccine as a control. CDR3s include the opening cysteine and the closing phenylalanine or tryptophan. Each record gives: CDR3 DNA, CDR3 protein, clone size, J gene, D gene, V gene. D genes are given only for firm matches. Rows give clone size only sometimes, using once, few, many, or a class for an expanded clone.

TGTGCCAGTAGTGTTACCGGGACAGGGTTCGGAAACACCATATATTTT	CASSVTGTGFGNTIYF	NA	TRBJ1-3	TRBD1	TRBV19
TGTGCCAGCAGCAAACGGCTACCGTTGGATACGCAGTATTTT	CASSKRLPLDTQYF	NA	TRBJ2-3	NA	TRBV6-2/TRBV6-3
TGTGCCAGCAGCCAAGAAGGGGGACGGGGCTACACCTTC	CASSQEGGRGYTF	NA	TRBJ1-2	NA	TRBV3-1/TRBV3-2
TGTGCCAGCAGTTTAGGGCAGACTAGCACAGATACGCAGTATTTT	CASSLGQTSTDTQYF	NA	TRBJ2-3	NA	TRBV27
TGTGCCAGCAGCCCAATCCCGGACAGGGAACACACCTTC	CASSPIPDREHTF	NA	TRBJ1-2	TRBD1	TRBV7-2
TGTGCCAGCAGCTTAGGACAAGAGACCCAGTACTTC	CASSLGQETQYF	NA	TRBJ2-5	NA	TRBV5-5
TGCGCCAGCAGCTTTGGGTCCGTAAATGAGCAGTTCTTC	CASSFGSVNEQFF	NA	TRBJ2-1	NA	TRBV5-1
TGTGCCAGCAGCTTTGACCTTGGCGGATTGGGCAATACGCAGTATTTT	CASSFDLGGLGNTQYF	NA	TRBJ2-3	NA	TRBV5-4
TGTGCCAGTAGTATAGGGGGCGGGTACCAGCCCCAGCATTTT	CASSIGGGYQPQHF	NA	TRBJ1-5	NA	TRBV19
TGTGCCAGCTCACCGGAGGCTGCGCTTTCGCCCAGGGATACGCAGTATTTT	CASSPEAALSPRDTQYF	NA	TRBJ2-3	NA	TRBV18
TGTGCCAGCAGCTTGAGGGGGGGGATCACTGAAGCTTTCTTT	CASSLRGGITEAFF	NA	TRBJ1-1	NA	TRBV11-2
TGTGCCAGCAGTCGGGACAGGGGGGATTTATCTGAAGCTTTCTTT	CASSRDRGDLSEAFF	NA	TRBJ1-1	TRBD1	TRBV7-2
TGTGCCAGCAGTTACTCGACCCCCTACGAGCAGTACTTC	CASSYSTPYEQYF	NA	TRBJ2-7	NA	TRBV6-5
TGTGCCAGCAGCTTCGGGGAGGGCACAGATACGCAGTATTTT	CASSFGEGTDTQYF	NA	TRBJ2-3	NA	TRBV11-1
TGTGCCAGTAGTATCCCCACAGGGGTCCAGCCCCAGCATTTT	CASSIPTGVQPQHF	NA	TRBJ1-5	TRBD1	TRBV19
TGTGCCAGTAGTATAGACGTATCTAACTATGGCTACACCTTC	CASSIDVSNYGYTF	NA	TRBJ1-2	NA	TRBV19
TGCGCCAGCAGCTCACAGGGAATGAGGACTGAAGCTTTCTTT	CASSSQGMRTEAFF	NA	TRBJ1-1	NA	TRBV5-1
TGTGCCAGCAGTTTGACGACAGACTATGGCTACACCTTC	CASSLTTDYGYTF	NA	TRBJ1-2	NA	TRBV6-6
TGTGCCAGCAGCTTAAACACGGGAGGGCCCTACGAGCAGTACTTC	CASSLNTGGPYEQYF	NA	TRBJ2-7	TRBD2	TRBV7-2
TGTGCCAGCAGCGGGACAGGGGGAGAGCAGTACTTC	CASSGTGGEQYF	NA	TRBJ2-7	TRBD1	TRBV7-9
TGTGCCAGCAGCCAAACCGGGATCTTGAATGAGCAGTTCTTC	CASSQTGILNEQFF	NA	TRBJ2-1	NA	TRBV4-2
TGTGCCAGCAGCCCCAGTTGGAGGGGGTATACGAACACCGGGGAGCTGTTTTTT	CASSPSWRGYTNTGELFF	NA	TRBJ2-2	NA	TRBV9
TGTGCCAGCAGCGTAGAGGTCCCAGGGGGGAGTAACTATGGCTACACCTTC	CASSVEVPGGSNYGYTF	NA	TRBJ1-2	TRBD1	TRBV9
TGTGCCAGCAGACAACAGGGGTCGGGGGAGACCCAGTACTTC	CASRQQGSGETQYF	NA	TRBJ2-5	TRBD1	TRBV27
TGTGCCAGCAGAGGGACAGGGGGCTTTGAGCAGTTCTTC	CASRGTGGFEQFF	NA	TRBJ2-1	TRBD1	TRBV12-3/TRBV12-4
TGTGCCAGCAGCTCGGTGGGACAGGGATCTTTGGAGACCCAGTACTTC	CASSSVGQGSLETQYF	NA	TRBJ2-5	TRBD1	TRBV7-2
TGTGCCAGCAGTTCGCCTACCGGCGGGGAGACCCAGTACTTC	CASSSPTGGETQYF	NA	TRBJ2-5	NA	TRBV28
TGCAGCGTTTCCGCTGTACTCCAAGAGACCCAGTACTTC	CSVSAVLQETQYF	NA	TRBJ2-5	NA	TRBV29-1
TGTGCCAGCAGTGAATTGGGATCTAGCGGGAGCCCTGAGCAGTTCTTC	CASSELGSSGSPEQFF	NA	TRBJ2-1	TRBD2	TRBV6-1
TGTGCCACCCCTAACCGGGACAGGGGGCTTCTGTGGTCCTACGAGCAGTACTTC	CATPNRDRGLLWSYEQYF	once	TRBJ2-7	TRBD1	TRBV24-1
TGTGCCAGTCGCTTAGGGGGGGATCAGCCCCAGCATTTT	CASRLGGDQPQHF	NA	TRBJ1-5	NA	TRBV19
TGTGCCAGCAGCCCGGGACTAGCGGGAAACATTCAGTACTTC	CASSPGLAGNIQYF	once	TRBJ2-4	TRBD2	TRBV13
TGCGCCAGCAGCCAAGTAGGGGGGCCCCAGCATTTT	CASSQVGGPQHF	NA	TRBJ1-5	NA	TRBV4-1
TGTGCCAGCTCACCACAGGGACAGGGGTCCAATTCACCCCTCCACTTT	CASSPQGQGSNSPLHF	NA	TRBJ1-6	TRBD1	TRBV18
TGCGCCAGCAGCTTGCTAGCGGGAGCCGGGGATGAGCAGTTCTTC	CASSLLAGAGDEQFF	NA	TRBJ2-1	TRBD2	TRBV5-1
TGTGCCAGCAGCTTGACACTCGAGGTTGAGCAGTTCTTC	CASSLTLEVEQFF	NA	TRBJ2-1	NA	TRBV9
TGTGCCAGCAGTTCTGATTGGCCCGGGGGAGCCCAGCATTTT	CASSSDWPGGAQHF	NA	TRBJ1-5	NA	TRBV27
TGTGCCAGCAGTTACCCGGTGGGGCTCACAGATACGCAGTATTTT	CASSYPVGLTDTQYF	NA	TRBJ2-3	NA	TRBV6-2/TRBV6-3
TGTGCCAGCAGTGGCCTTGGGGCAGGGCGGGAAAAACTGTTTTTT	CASSGLGAGREKLFF	once	TRBJ1-4	NA	TRBV27
TGTGCCAGCAGTTCCCTCGGGGCAGGGTTTCAGGAAAAACTGTTTTTT	CASSSLGAGFQEKLFF	NA	TRBJ1-4	NA	TRBV6-5
TGTGCCAGCAGTACTCACAGGGGAGGGGATGGCTACACCTTC	CASSTHRGGDGYTF	NA	TRBJ1-2	TRBD1	TRBV2
TGTGCCAGCAGTTACGGGACTAGCGGGAGGGGGACCGGGGAGCTGTTTTTT	CASSYGTSGRGTGELFF	NA	TRBJ2-2	TRBD2	TRBV6-2/TRBV6-3
TGTGCCAGCAGTGAAATCCAGGGGGTCACTGAAGCTTTCTTT	CASSEIQGVTEAFF	NA	TRBJ1-1	TRBD1	TRBV6-1
TGTGCCAGCATGGAGGTCAGTGGCACCATATATTTT	CASMEVSGTIYF	NA	TRBJ1-3	NA	TRBV2
TGTGCCAGTAGTATTAGCTCGAATGGGAACACTGAAGCTTTCTTT	CASSISSNGNTEAFF	medium-sized	TRBJ1-1	NA	TRBV19
TGTGCCAGCAGTTACGGGATAGCGGGGATGCAAGAGACCCAGTACTTC	CASSYGIAGMQETQYF	few	TRBJ2-5	TRBD2	TRBV6-6
TGTGCCAGCAGTGCAACCTGGGGGAACACTGAAGCTTTCTTT	CASSATWGNTEAFF	NA	TRBJ1-1	NA	TRBV2
TGCGCCAGCAGCTCAGCGGGAGGGGGGCAAGAGACCCAGTACTTC	CASSSAGGGQETQYF	once	TRBJ2-5	TRBD2	TRBV5-1
TGTGCCAGCAGCAAAAGCGGGACGGTCTACAATGAGCAGTTCTTC	CASSKSGTVYNEQFF	NA	TRBJ2-1	TRBD2	TRBV6-2/TRBV6-3
TGTGCCAGCAGTGAAGCGCCAGGGGTTGGGTCCTACGAGCAGTACTTC	CASSEAPGVGSYEQYF	NA	TRBJ2-7	NA	TRBV2
TGTGCCTGGAGTGCCCCGGGGAGGGGACATGAGCAGTTCTTC	CAWSAPGRGHEQFF	NA	TRBJ2-1	TRBD2	TRBV30
TGTGCCACCGGGGACGACAATGAAAAACTGTTTTTT	CATGDDNEKLFF	NA	TRBJ1-4	NA	TRBV24-1
TGTGCCAGAAGCTTGGCCGTCCTCCCTCTGTCCAATCAGCCCCAGCATTTT	CARSLAVLPLSNQPQHF	once	TRBJ1-5	NA	TRBV5-3
TGTGCCAGCCACCCAGGGGACAGAACCCCCTATGGCTACACCTTC	CASHPGDRTPYGYTF	NA	TRBJ1-2	TRBD1	TRBV19
TGTGCCAGCAAACTGCGAGAGACCCAGTACTTC	CASKLRETQYF	NA	TRBJ2-5	NA	TRBV13
TGCGCCAGCAGGGAAGGTCGGGGGGCGGGAGATACGCAGTATTTT	CASREGRGAGDTQYF	once	TRBJ2-3	NA	TRBV4-3
TGTGCCAGCAGCCAAGAAATCGGCAGACGGGGCTACACCTTC	CASSQEIGRRGYTF	NA	TRBJ1-2	NA	TRBV3-1/TRBV3-2